The 23 T cell receptor beta chains below come from one sample, sequenced in a study of shared clonotypes between healthy human individuals. Assay: immunoSEQ multiplex PCR; the TCRdb copy retains only in-frame clones and omits some. The sample carries roughly 2.5 million clones, more than 80% recorded once. Sequenced material: naive CD4+ T cells sorted from blood. Stated subset: CD45RA+ positively selected. These receptors were obtained from a man aged 18 to 30 in good health.

This sequence joins TRBV6-6 and TRBJ1-5; 9 nucleotides match TRBD1. Germline V gives CDR1 MNHNY, CDR2 SVGAGI (reference sequence). The CDR3 is 15 amino acids. V was pared by 6 bases and J by 7 bases, with 10 bases of the junction left unmatched. CDR3 protein: CASSQTGGIRQPQHF. The CDR3 bases are TGTGCCAGCAGCCAGACAGGGGGAATTCGGCAGCCCCAGCATTTT.

V is TRBV6-5 and J is TRBJ1-2; 10 bases align to TRBD1. The trim removed 2 bases at V and 5 bases at J, leaving 8 bases unmatched. Germline V gives CDR1 MNHEY, CDR2 SVGAGI. The CDR3 contains 16 residues. CDR3 in DNA: TGTGCCAGCAGTTACCAAGCGACAGGGGGCTTATATGGCTACACCTTC. Translation gives CASSYQATGGLYGYTF.

V and J are TRBV25-1 and TRBJ1-5; 8 nucleotides align to TRBD1. V lost 2 bases, J lost 2 bases, and 5 bases stayed unmatched. CDR3 length equals 16 residues. Germline V lookup: CDR1 MGHDK, CDR2 SYGVNS. CDR3 in amino acids: CASSERGQGGNQPQHF. The CDR3, as DNA: TGTGCCAGCAGTGAACGTGGACAGGGTGGCAATCAGCCCCAGCATTTT.

The chain employs TRBV5-1 and TRBJ1-5; D is ambiguous. Trimming pared 4 bases from V and 7 bases from J, leaving 9 bases between. This CDR3 contains 12 residues. CDR1 is SGHRS, CDR2 YFSETQ, per germline. In DNA form, the CDR3 reads TGCGCCAGCAGCGCAACGGGGCAGCCCCAGCATTTT. Translation gives CASSATGQPQHF.

The gene calls are TRBV6-5 and TRBJ2-7; 11 nucleotides match TRBD2. Germline trimming cut 1 base from V and 7 bases from J; bases unmatched to any gene: 9. Germline-derived CDR1 and CDR2 are MNHEY and SVGAGI. The CDR3 runs to 16 residues. The CDR3 here is CASSYLLAGVLGEQYF. CDR3 in DNA: TGTGCCAGCAGTTACTTACTAGCGGGGGTTCTGGGAGAGCAGTACTTC.

Regarding this clone: This same CDR3 is encoded by further DNA sequences in the sample. This rearrangement joins TRBV11-3 to TRBJ2-3; D not resolved. CDR1 and CDR2 from the germline V gene are SGHNT and YENEEA. Trimming shortened V by 0 bases and J by 6 bases, and 1 base separated the two germline ends. The CDR3 consists of 11 residues. CDR3 nucleotides: TGTGCCAGCAGCTTAGATGATACGCAGTATTTT. Its translation is CASSLDDTQYF. The whole variable domain, remainder taken from reference TRBV11-3 and TRBJ2-3, is EAGVVQSPRYKIIEKKQPVAFWCNPISGHNTLYWYLQNLGQGPELLIRYENEEAVDDSQLPKDRFSAERLKGVDSTLKIQPAELGDSAVYLCASSLDDTQYFGPGTRLTVL.

The rearrangement joins TRBV5-8 to TRBJ2-3; D may correspond to TRBD1 or TRBD2 (6 bases each). Trimming left V 0 bases short and J 2 bases short, with 16 bases between. Germline CDR1 SGHTS, CDR2 YDEGEE. The CDR3 is 17 residues long. CDR3 residues: CASSLGGGRIITDTQYF. The CDR3 DNA reads as TGTGCCAGCAGCTTGGGAGGGGGGCGCATCATCACAGATACGCAGTATTTT.

The chain is built from TRBV27 and TRBJ2-7; 9 nucleotides match TRBD2. Germline V gene sequence: CDR1 MNHEY, CDR2 SMNVEV (reference sequence). CDR3 length equals 14 residues. J gave up 6 bases and V 6 bases, and 9 bases lay outside the gene matches. The CDR3 nucleotides are TGTGCCAGCAGGAGGCCGGGACTAGCTGCCGAGCAGTACTTC. Translated: CASRRPGLAAEQYF.

The genes are TRBV7-9 and TRBJ1-2, with a weak D call TRBD1 (5 bases). CDR1 is SEHNR and CDR2 is FQNEAQ in the germline V gene (reference sequence). The CDR3 is 14 residues long. V lost 5 bases to trimming and J lost 2 bases, with 12 bases between them. The CDR3 loop reads CASSTRDGNYGYTF. The DNA for the CDR3 is TGTGCCAGCAGCACCCGGGACGGAAACTATGGCTACACCTTC.

This chain connects TRBV12-5 to TRBJ1-1, with 7 bases that match TRBD1. Unmatched junction bases numbered 7, after V lost 2 bases and J lost 4 bases. This CDR3 has 15 amino acids. The germline gives CDR1 LGHNT, CDR2 FRNRAP. The CDR3 coding sequence is TGTGCTAGTGGTTTGCCCACGACAGGGAGCACTGAAGCTTTCTTT. This gives the protein CASGLPTTGSTEAFF. Together with reference TRBV12-5 and TRBJ1-1, the CDR3 gives the full variable domain: DARVTQTPRHKVTEMGQEVTMRCQPILGHNTVFWYRQTMMQGLELLAYFRNRAPLDDSGMPKDRFSAEMPDATLATLKIQPSEPRDSAVYFCASGLPTTGSTEAFFGQGTRLTVV.

This clone was seen a handful of times. The sample holds other DNA sequences that translate to the same CDR3. The genes are TRBV5-1 and TRBJ1-2; maybe TRBD1 (5 bases). V dropped 0 bases and J dropped 0 bases, with 6 bases sitting between them. The CDR3 totals 14 residues. The germline V gene encodes CDR1 SGHRS and CDR2 YFSETQ. In nucleotides, the CDR3 is TGCGCCAGCAGCTTGGAAGGGGCTAACTATGGCTACACCTTC. It specifies CASSLEGANYGYTF.

The chain has TRBV4-2 and TRBJ2-7; 7 bases map to TRBD1. Germline V lookup: CDR1 LGHNA, CDR2 YNFKEQ. V shed 4 bases, J shed 2 bases, and the junction held 5 bases outside the gene matches. The CDR3 is 14 amino acids. CDR3 loop: CASSLRQGTYEQYF. Written as DNA, the CDR3 is TGTGCCAGCAGCCTTAGACAGGGTACCTACGAGCAGTACTTC.

This chain joins TRBV19 and TRBJ2-1; 8 bases agree with TRBD1. The germline V gene encodes CDR1 LNHDA and CDR2 SQIVND (reference sequence). Unmatched junction bases numbered 13, after V lost 6 bases and J lost 9 bases. The length of the CDR3 is 15 residues. CDR3 region: CASRRETGALGEQFF. In DNA, the CDR3 is TGTGCCAGTAGGCGCGAGACAGGGGCCCTTGGTGAGCAGTTCTTC.

V and J are TRBV11-2 and TRBJ1-3, with 9 bases aligning to TRBD1. Trimming cost V 6 bases and J 2 bases; bases outside gene matches: 11. The CDR3 loop spans 17 amino acids. Germline values: CDR1 SGHAT, CDR2 FQNNGV. Here the CDR3 DNA reads TGTGCCAGCAGTTTTACCGGGACAGGGAAGGCTGGAAACACCATATATTTT. This sequence encodes CASSFTGTGKAGNTIYF. Looking up the rest from reference TRBV11-2 and TRBJ1-3 gives the full variable domain: EAGVAQSPRYKIIEKRQSVAFWCNPISGHATLYWYQQILGQGPKLLIQFQNNGVVDDSQLPKDRFSAERLKGVDSTLKIQPAKLEDSAVYLCASSFTGTGKAGNTIYFGEGSWLTVV.

The gene calls are TRBV2 and TRBJ1-1, with D hard to call. Trimming left V 6 bases short and J 0 bases short, with 8 bases between. Germline loops: CDR1 SNHLY, CDR2 FYNNEI. The CDR3 consists of 13 residues. The CDR3 loop is CASRAGLNTEAFF. Here the CDR3 DNA reads TGTGCCAGCAGGGCAGGCTTGAACACTGAAGCTTTCTTT.

The rearrangement uses TRBV6-1 and TRBJ1-2; 9 bases are a match to TRBD1. This CDR3 comprises 14 residues. V trimming: 8 bases; J trimming: 3 bases; junction bases outside the gene matches: 7. In germline, CDR1 is MNHNS, CDR2 SASEGT. CDR3 sequence (DNA): TGTGCCAGCGATATTCGGACAGGGGACTATGGCTACACCTTC. Its protein is CASDIRTGDYGYTF.

This chain links TRBV6-5 with TRBJ1-4, with a tentative D call TRBD1 (5 bases). Trimming removed 6 bases at V and 8 bases at J, with 16 bases between. Per the germline V gene, CDR1 is MNHEY and CDR2 is SVGAGI. The CDR3 runs to 14 residues. This chain's CDR3 is CASSLQGLKEKLFF. The DNA of the CDR3 is TGTGCCAGCAGCCTCCAGGGTCTGAAGGAAAAACTGTTTTTT.

Concerning this clone itself: The sample carries other DNA sequences with the same CDR3. The gene calls are TRBV14 and TRBJ2-2, with D tentatively TRBD1 or TRBD2 (6 bases each). V was cut by 1 base and J by 0 bases, with 9 bases left in between. This CDR3 contains 16 residues. In germline, CDR1 is SGHDN, CDR2 FVKESK. DNA for the CDR3: TGTGCCAGCAGCCAAGTGGGGGGCGCGAACACCGGGGAGCTGTTTTTT. This gives the protein CASSQVGGANTGELFF.

This chain connects TRBV5-1 to TRBJ2-7; TRBD2 agrees at 12 bases. The V gene end was trimmed by 4 bases and the J gene end by 4 bases; junction bases not matched to a gene: 6. Germline V gene lookup returns CDR1 SGHRS and CDR2 YFSETQ. This CDR3 has 15 amino acids. CDR3 nucleotide sequence: TGCGCCAGCAGCCCCGGACTAGCGGGAAAGTACGAGCAGTACTTC. Translation gives CASSPGLAGKYEQYF.

With respect to this clone: This sample also contains other DNA sequences that code for the same CDR3. The chain employs TRBV7-3 and TRBJ2-2; D uncertain. The CDR3 has 14 residues. CDR1 and CDR2 from the germline V gene are SGHTA and FQGTGA. Trimming took 5 bases from V and 0 from J, leaving 7 bases between them. The CDR3 DNA reads TGTGCCAGCAGCCCAAGCGCGAACACCGGGGAGCTGTTTTTT. It is translated as CASSPSANTGELFF.

The rearrangement uses TRBV18 and TRBJ1-6, with D perhaps TRBD1 (5 bases). V was shortened by 4 bases and J by 13 bases, with 23 bases between the two germline ends. The CDR3 loop spans 16 amino acids. Looked up from germline, CDR1 is KGHSH and CDR2 is LQKENI. The chain's CDR3 is CASSLFAGTAKNPLHF. As DNA, the CDR3 is TGTGCCAGCTCACTTTTCGCCGGGACCGCTAAGAATCCCCTCCACTTT.

The CDR3 sequence: CASSNDRVFLYLCNQPQHF. CDR3 in DNA: TGTGCCAGCAGCAATGACAGGGTTTTTTTGTATCTTTGCAATCAGCCCCAGCATTTT. The chain joins TRBV5-6 to TRBJ1-5; TRBD1 matches 7 bases. The CDR3 extends over 19 amino acids. Germline lookup yields CDR1 SGHDT and CDR2 YYEEEE. V shed 4 bases and J 2 bases; nucleotides not matched to a gene: 18. The full variable domain, rest sourced from reference TRBV5-6 and TRBJ1-5, is DAGVTQSPTHLIKTRGQQVTLRCSPKSGHDTVSWYQQALGQGPQFIFQYYEEEERQRGNFPDRFSGHQFPNYSSELNVNALLLGDSALYLCASSNDRVFLYLCNQPQHFGDGTRLSIL.

This chain links TRBV6-4 with TRBJ2-1, with D possibly being TRBD2 (6 bases). V lost 3 bases and J lost 0, with 12 bases in between. The CDR3 is made up of 16 amino acids. In germline, CDR1 is MRHNA, CDR2 SNTAGT. The CDR3 protein is CASSEGGASSYNEQFF. The CDR3 nucleotides are TGTGCCAGCAGTGAAGGCGGGGCGAGCTCCTACAATGAGCAGTTCTTC.